What follows are 18 T cell receptor beta chains derived from one specimen sequenced in a study of blood T cell repertoires in COVID-19. The method was immunoSEQ multiplex PCR; TCRdb's version includes in-frame clones alone and lacks a portion of them. The data contain fewer than 250,000 clones, approximately 86% of them seen just once; the ten biggest clones take up 0.95% to 1.3%. The specimen sequenced was peripheral blood. Every receptor here comes from a man aged 30 to 39 with acute or convalescent COVID-19.

This clone has only one observation. The gene calls are TRBV19 and TRBJ2-2; D is possibly TRBD2 (5 bases). This CDR3 contains 15 residues. Trimming shortened V by 3 bases and J by 7 bases, and 15 bases separated the two germline ends. Germline values: CDR1 LNHDA, CDR2 SQIVND (reference sequence). The CDR3 nucleotides read TGTGCCAGTAGTATTGGTCTAGCCGGCCACGGGGAGCTGTTTTTT. Its protein product is CASSIGLAGHGELFF.

The chain carries TRBV20-1 and TRBJ2-5, with D maybe TRBD2 (6 bases). CDR1 is DFQATT, CDR2 SNEGSKA, per germline (reference sequence). The CDR3 runs 15 residues. The ends were cut back, 3 bases at V and 0 bases at J, with 14 bases in the middle. CDR3 DNA: TGCAGTGCTAGTAGAGTAGCGGCCTACCAAGAGACCCAGTACTTC. It encodes CSASRVAAYQETQYF.

The chain links TRBV3-1 (or the pseudogene TRBV3-2) to TRBJ2-7; 8 bases align to TRBD1. The junction had 15 bases not matched to a gene; V was cut back by 6 bases and J by 5 bases. Germline V gives CDR1 LGHDT, CDR2 YNNKEL (reference sequence). The CDR3 loop spans 16 amino acids. CDR3 in amino acids: CASSPPLRTGKHEQYF. The CDR3 DNA is TGTGCCAGCAGTCCCCCGCTCCGGACAGGGAAGCACGAGCAGTACTTC.

V and J are TRBV2 and TRBJ1-5, with 7 bases identical to TRBD1. The trim removed 4 bases at V and 3 bases at J, leaving 9 bases unmatched. The CDR3 runs to 16 residues. The germline V gene has CDR1 SNHLY and CDR2 FYNNEI. The chain's CDR3 is CASSGPTGTFNQPQHF. CDR3 coding DNA: TGTGCCAGCAGTGGACCGACAGGGACATTCAATCAGCCCCAGCATTTT.

The V and J genes are TRBV5-1 and TRBJ2-2; weak D call: TRBD1 (6 bases). Between the trimmed V and J ends, which lost 4 bases and 8 bases, there was a span of 18 bases. The germline CDR1 and CDR2 sequences are SGHRS and YFSETQ. The CDR3 has 15 residues. The CDR3 loop reads CASSQRTAGAGELFF. CDR3 sequence (DNA): TGCGCCAGCAGCCAAAGGACAGCTGGGGCGGGGGAGCTGTTTTTT.

The chain carries TRBV7-9 and TRBJ2-1; a weak D match, TRBD2 (7 bases). V was cut by 5 bases and J by 2 bases, with 31 bases left in between. There are 21 residues in the CDR3. In germline, CDR1 is SEHNR, CDR2 FQNEAQ (reference sequence). The CDR3, as DNA: TGTGCCAGCAGCGGGGGGGCAAGTGCGACAGGTAAACCCAAGACCTACAATGAGCAGTTCTTC. It yields the protein CASSGGASATGKPKTYNEQFF. The entire variable domain, with the rest obtained from reference TRBV7-9 and TRBJ2-1, is as follows: DTGVSQNPRHKITKRGQNVTFRCDPISEHNRLYWYRQTLGQGPEFLTYFQNEAQLEKSRLLSDRFSAERPKGSFSTLEIQRTEQGDSAMYLCASSGGASATGKPKTYNEQFFGPGTRLTVL.

The chain has TRBV7-8 and TRBJ1-2, with 11 bases matching TRBD1. CDR3 length: 14 amino acids. Germline assignment: CDR1 SGHVS and CDR2 FQNEAQ. V shed 5 bases and J 5 bases; nucleotides not matched to a gene: 4. CDR3 coding DNA: TGTGCCAGCAGCCCAGGACAGGGGGCATATGGCTACACCTTC. Protein product: CASSPGQGAYGYTF.

V and J are TRBV12-5 and TRBJ2-7, with a tentative D call TRBD1 (7 bases). CDR3 size: 13 residues. From germline, CDR1 is LGHNT and CDR2 FRNRAP. V shed 5 bases and J shed 3 bases, with 11 bases lying between them. The CDR3 DNA is TGTGCTAGTGGTGGGCAGGGGGGCTACGAGCAGTACTTC. It specifies CASGGQGGYEQYF.

The V gene is TRBV6-5, the J gene TRBJ1-3, with D possibly TRBD1 on 5 matching bases. In germline, CDR1 is MNHEY, CDR2 SVGAGI. The CDR3 totals 14 residues. Trimming cost V 2 bases and J 8 bases, with 13 bases left between them. The CDR3 here is CASSYGVKGYTIYF. In nucleotides, the CDR3 is TGTGCCAGCAGTTACGGCGTCAAGGGGTACACCATATATTTT.

The chain joins TRBV14 to TRBJ1-1, with TRBD1 matching 7 bases. Trimming removed 4 bases from V and 7 bases from J; junction bases left unmatched: 9. This CDR3 spans 14 amino acids. The V gene's germline CDR1 is SGHDN and CDR2 FVKESK. The CDR3 protein is CASSRRTGVDEAFF. CDR3 nucleotide sequence: TGTGCCAGCAGCCGTCGGACAGGAGTTGATGAAGCTTTCTTT. Variable domain in full (rest from reference TRBV14 and TRBJ1-1): EAGVTQFPSHSVIEKGQTVTLRCDPISGHDNLYWYRRVMGKEIKFLLHFVKESKQDESGMPNNRFLAERTGGTYSTLKVQPAELEDSGVYFCASSRRTGVDEAFFGQGTRLTVV.

The V and J genes are TRBV28 and TRBJ1-4, with D uncertain. CDR1 and CDR2 (germline): MDHEN, SYDVKM. V was trimmed by 6 bases and J by 0 bases, leaving 11 bases between them. The CDR3 loop spans 15 amino acids. CDR3: CASSSVSTTNEKLFF. The CDR3, as DNA: TGTGCCAGCAGCAGTGTGTCAACAACTAATGAAAAACTGTTTTTT.

This chain joins TRBV14 and TRBJ2-1; D ambiguous. V was cut by 4 bases and J by 6 bases, with 19 bases left in between. The CDR3 consists of 16 residues. Germline V lookup: CDR1 SGHDN, CDR2 FVKESK. CDR3: CASSLMGRSSANEQFF. The CDR3 DNA sequence: TGTGCCAGCAGCCTGATGGGCCGATCATCCGCCAATGAGCAGTTCTTC. Using reference TRBV14 and TRBJ2-1 for the parts outside the CDR3, the full variable domain is EAGVTQFPSHSVIEKGQTVTLRCDPISGHDNLYWYRRVMGKEIKFLLHFVKESKQDESGMPNNRFLAERTGGTYSTLKVQPAELEDSGVYFCASSLMGRSSANEQFFGPGTRLTVL.

The chain has TRBV6-5 and TRBJ1-1; D might be TRBD1 (6 bases). The germline V and J ends were trimmed by 6 bases and 11 bases, with 13 bases remaining between them. This CDR3 comprises 11 residues. From germline, CDR1 is MNHEY and CDR2 SVGAGI. The CDR3 nucleotides are TGTGCCAGCAGGGCGACAGGAGATGCTTTCTTT. Translated: CASRATGDAFF.

This clone occurred once. V usage is TRBV5-1 and J usage is TRBJ2-7; D is unclear. Germline CDR1 reads SGHRS; CDR2 reads YFSETQ. Deletions cut 2 bases from V and 7 bases from J, with 16 bases between. The CDR3 spans 14 residues. The CDR3 loop reads CASSFGSTTEEQYF. CDR3 DNA: TGCGCCAGCAGCTTCGGGTCCACAACGGAAGAGCAGTACTTC.

The gene calls are TRBV28 and TRBJ1-5, with a possible D match to TRBD1 (5 bases). Germline V gene data show CDR1 as MDHEN and CDR2 as SYDVKM. V dropped 7 bases and J dropped 4 bases, with 14 bases sitting between them. CDR3 length: 14 residues. The CDR3, as DNA: TGTGCCAGCATGGGGGGAGGAGCAAATCAGCCCCAGCATTTT. Its protein product is CASMGGGANQPQHF.

The gene calls are TRBV28 and TRBJ2-3, with 10 positions matching TRBD2. V lost 6 bases and J lost 2; bases outside the gene matches: 2. The CDR3 has 14 residues. Germline CDR1 and CDR2: MDHEN and SYDVKM. Written as DNA, the CDR3 is TGTGCCAGCAGGACTAGCGGGTACACAGATACGCAGTATTTT. It is translated as CASRTSGYTDTQYF.

This chain links TRBV18 with TRBJ1-2, with D unresolved. This CDR3 spans 17 amino acids. Per germline, CDR1 KGHSH and CDR2 LQKENI. V gave up 6 bases and J gave up 4 bases, with 24 bases separating them. CDR3: CASSIGGGKASGYGYTF. In DNA, the CDR3 is TGTGCCAGCTCTATTGGTGGAGGAAAAGCCTCAGGCTATGGCTACACCTTC.

The gene calls are TRBV5-4 and TRBJ1-1, with D possibly being TRBD1 (5 bases). CDR1 and CDR2 from the germline V gene are SGHNT and YYREEE (reference sequence). This CDR3 comprises 14 residues. Trimming shortened V by 1 base and J by 11 bases, and 18 bases separated the two germline ends. CDR3 in amino acids: CASSLWGGTERAFF. In nucleotides, the CDR3 is TGTGCCAGCAGCTTGTGGGGGGGTACCGAAAGGGCTTTCTTT.